Listed here is a single TCR beta chain. Its specificity is not known. A marrow graft followed busulfan-fludarabine conditioning, with cyclophosphamide on days +3 and +4. This specimen belongs to a study of T cells after posttransplantation cyclophosphamide. V was pared by 0 bases and J by 5 bases, with 8 bases between. Germline V gene sequence: CDR1 MNHEY, CDR2 SMNVEV (reference sequence). The CDR3 spans 13 residues. Method: immunoSEQ multiplex PCR; TCRdb's copy keeps in-frame clones and lacks some. Reported are under 4,000 clones, none seen only once; the ten largest carry roughly 30%. Whole-study findings and limits: Blood and skin or GI T cell repertoires showed limited TRB overlap. Later blood repertoires were often dominated by clones from the donor CD8+ memory compartment.

Sequenced here: PBMCs, sampled 84 days after allogeneic stem cell transplant with posttransplant cyclophosphamide. The chain employs TRBV27 and TRBJ2-7; no reliable D call. The TCR was taken from a female patient in her thirties or forties who received an allogeneic stem cell transplant from a related donor, was CMV-positive, and had no GVHD. Some T cells may have originated in the graft donor. The DNA for the CDR3 is TGTGCCAGCAGTTTATCTGGTAGAAACGAGCAGTACTTC. The encoded protein is CASSLSGRNEQYF.